This T cell receptor beta chain was captured by sequencing in a study of blood T cell repertoires in COVID-19. Study-wide context: The United States, Italy and Spain supplied acute and convalescent COVID-19 samples. PBMCs, B-cell-depleted T cells, or T cells provided the cDNA or gDNA that made up the material.

Clones were read by immunoSEQ multiplex PCR, and TCRdb kept only the in-frame ones, dropping some. Among about 68,000 clones listed, about four fifths were seen once. This CDR3 has 11 residues. The V gene's germline CDR1 is ENHRY and CDR2 SYGVKD. The V gene end was trimmed by 8 bases and the J gene end by 6 bases; junction bases not matched to a gene: 3. What was sequenced was peripheral blood. The V call is TRBV10-3, the J call TRBJ1-2; TRBD1 matches 7 bases. The TCR sequence derives from a man aged 45-65 years with active COVID-19. This CDR3 reads CAIVQGNGYTF. In DNA form, the CDR3 reads TGTGCCATCGTACAGGGGAATGGCTACACCTTC.